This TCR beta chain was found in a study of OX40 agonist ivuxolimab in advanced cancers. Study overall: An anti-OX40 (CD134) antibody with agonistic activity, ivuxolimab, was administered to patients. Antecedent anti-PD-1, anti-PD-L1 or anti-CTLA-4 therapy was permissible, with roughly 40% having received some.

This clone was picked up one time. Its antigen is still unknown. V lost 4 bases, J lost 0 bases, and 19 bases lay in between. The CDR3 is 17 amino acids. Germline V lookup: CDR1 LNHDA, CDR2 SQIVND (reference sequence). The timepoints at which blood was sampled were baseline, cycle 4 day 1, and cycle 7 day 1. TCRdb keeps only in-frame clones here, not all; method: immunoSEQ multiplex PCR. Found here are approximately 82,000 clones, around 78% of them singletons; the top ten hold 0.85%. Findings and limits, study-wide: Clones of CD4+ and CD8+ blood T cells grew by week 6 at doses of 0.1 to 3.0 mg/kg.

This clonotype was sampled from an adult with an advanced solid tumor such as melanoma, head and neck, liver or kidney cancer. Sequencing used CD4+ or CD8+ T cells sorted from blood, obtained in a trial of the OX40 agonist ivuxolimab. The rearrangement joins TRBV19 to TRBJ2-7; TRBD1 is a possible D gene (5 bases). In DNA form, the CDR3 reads TGTGCCAGTAGTACCCAGTCCCAGGGCATCATCTCCTACGAGCAGTACTTC. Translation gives CASSTQSQGIISYEQYF. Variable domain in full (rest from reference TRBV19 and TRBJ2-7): DGGITQSPKYLFRKEGQNVTLSCEQNLNHDAMYWYRQDPGQGLRLIYYSQIVNDFQKGDIAEGYSVSREKKESFPLTVTSAQKNPTAFYLCASSTQSQGIISYEQYFGPGTRLTVT.